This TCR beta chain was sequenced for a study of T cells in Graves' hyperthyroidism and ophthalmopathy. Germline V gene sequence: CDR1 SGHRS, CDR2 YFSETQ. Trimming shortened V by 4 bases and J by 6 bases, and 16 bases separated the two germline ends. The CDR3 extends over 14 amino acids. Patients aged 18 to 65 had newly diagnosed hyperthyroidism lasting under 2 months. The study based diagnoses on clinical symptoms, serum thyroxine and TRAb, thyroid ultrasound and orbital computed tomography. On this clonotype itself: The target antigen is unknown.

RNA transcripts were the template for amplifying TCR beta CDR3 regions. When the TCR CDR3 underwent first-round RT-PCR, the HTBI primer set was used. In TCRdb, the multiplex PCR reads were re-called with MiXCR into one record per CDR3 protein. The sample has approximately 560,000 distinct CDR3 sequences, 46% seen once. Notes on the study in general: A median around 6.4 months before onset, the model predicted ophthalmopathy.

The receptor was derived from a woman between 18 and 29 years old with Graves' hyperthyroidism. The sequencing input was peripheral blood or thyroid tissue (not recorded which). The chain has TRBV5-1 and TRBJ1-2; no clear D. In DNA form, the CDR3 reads TGCGCCAGCAGCGAGGGAGGGCCGGTGGATGGCTACACCTTC. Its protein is CASSEGGPVDGYTF.